This TCR beta chain was sequenced during a study of metastatic and nonmetastatic thyroid tumors. Study overall: Comparative analysis of repertoires was undertaken across blood and tumor or nodule tissue obtained from malignant and benign thyroid patients.

This clone was detected ten times or more. The antigen is unknown. The study, taken as a whole, reports: Malignant thyroid tumors reportedly had TCR beta diversity that was significantly higher than in benign nodules, in blood and tumor.

Study processing details: A classifier of distant metastasis in papillary thyroid cancer was built from CDR3 differences (across clinicopathological groups). MiXCR was used by TCRdb to re-call the PCR reads. The V and J calls, along with clone size, are taken from TCRdb and not from the paper's own processing. The table lists about 40,000 clones, approximately 10% of them singletons, with approximately 22% in the top ten. Germline V gene data show CDR1 as SGHRS and CDR2 as YFSETQ. The trim removed 3 bases at V and 8 bases at J, leaving 8 bases unmatched. The CDR3 extends over 15 amino acids. Prior to thyroid surgery, none of the patients had received any treatment.

The sample consisted of blood. The clonotype was recovered from a female donor with papillary thyroid cancer or a benign thyroid nodule (not recorded which). Some clones in this sample may be carry-over from other donors' samples. The chain links TRBV5-1 to TRBJ2-3, with 11 bases that match TRBD2. This CDR3 reads CASSSLGLAEPTQYF. Here the CDR3 DNA reads TGCGCCAGCAGCTCATTGGGACTAGCGGAACCTACGCAGTATTTT.